These 22 T cell receptor beta chains came from one sample sequenced in a study of PD-1 blockade in classical Hodgkin lymphoma. Each patient experienced a relapse that followed autologous stem cell transplantation, and brentuximab vedotin exposure varied. CD4+ T cells were purified from thawed PBMCs by negative selection. The table came from immunoSEQ multiplex PCR; TCRdb's copy has only in-frame clones and leaves some out. The data contain around 13,000 clones, around 90% of them singletons. The input for sequencing was CD4+ T cells from blood, taken at baseline. The receptors derive from a human donor with classical Hodgkin lymphoma.

This clone came up once. This chain links TRBV19 with TRBJ2-7; 11 positions match TRBD2. This CDR3 is built from 14 residues. J gave up 2 bases and V 4 bases, and 1 base lay outside the gene matches. CDR1 is LNHDA and CDR2 is SQIVND in the germline V gene (reference sequence). CDR3 DNA sequence: TGTGCCAGTAGTAGACTAGCGGGACCCTACGAGCAGTACTTC. Its translation: CASSRLAGPYEQYF.

The chain carries TRBV29-1 and TRBJ2-5; 14 bases match TRBD2. The V gene's germline CDR1 is SQVTM and CDR2 ANQGSEA. Losses at the gene ends were 7 bases for V and 1 base for J; bases not matched to a gene: 2. This CDR3 region has 14 residues. In DNA, the CDR3 is TGCAGCGCCGGGACTAGCGGGGGCCAAGAGACCCAGTACTTC. It encodes CSAGTSGGQETQYF.

This sequence joins TRBV30 and TRBJ1-2, with D unclear. The CDR3 has 18 residues. The germline V and J ends were trimmed by 0 bases and 5 bases, with 25 bases remaining between them. Germline-derived CDR1 and CDR2 are GTSNPN and SVGIG (reference sequence). CDR3 sequence reads: CAWSVKPSYSTGKYGYTF. The CDR3 DNA follows: TGTGCCTGGAGTGTAAAACCCTCATATTCGACGGGAAAATATGGCTACACCTTC.

The chain employs TRBV5-6 and TRBJ2-7; the match to TRBD2 covers 13 bases. Trimming cost V 7 bases and J 2 bases; bases outside gene matches: 3. CDR1 is SGHDT, CDR2 YYEEEE, per germline. The CDR3 covers 14 residues. CDR3 sequence reads: CASGTSGTTYEQYF. In DNA form, the CDR3 reads TGTGCCAGCGGGACTAGCGGGACAACCTACGAGCAGTACTTC.

The rearrangement uses TRBV30 and TRBJ2-3; 10 nucleotides match TRBD2. Germline CDR1 reads GTSNPN; CDR2 reads SVGIG (reference sequence). This CDR3 is built from 15 residues. Trimming removed 0 bases from V and 6 bases from J; junction bases left unmatched: 6. CDR3 amino acids: CAWSVLAGGTDTQYF. Written as DNA, the CDR3 is TGTGCCTGGAGTGTTTTAGCGGGAGGTACGGATACGCAGTATTTT.

V and J are TRBV6-6 and TRBJ2-3; D gene uncertain. The CDR3 loop spans 14 amino acids. The V gene lost 7 bases and the J gene lost 0 bases, with 11 bases spanning the gap. Germline CDR1 reads MNHNY; CDR2 reads SVGAGI (reference sequence). CDR3 protein: CASNPDWSTDTQYF. Here the CDR3 DNA reads TGTGCCAGCAACCCCGATTGGAGCACAGATACGCAGTATTTT.

This clone was recorded once. The rearrangement uses TRBV5-1 and TRBJ2-5; 11 bases align to TRBD1. There are 15 residues in the CDR3. The trim removed 3 bases at V and 2 bases at J, leaving 3 bases unmatched. Germline V gene lookup returns CDR1 SGHRS and CDR2 YFSETQ. In nucleotides, the CDR3 is TGCGCCAGCAGCTGGGGACAGGGGGGGCAAGAGACCCAGTACTTC. The encoded protein is CASSWGQGGQETQYF.

This clone was observed once. V usage is TRBV5-8 and J usage is TRBJ2-7; no clear D gene. The CDR3 loop spans 10 amino acids. Trimming left V 4 bases short and J 7 bases short, with 6 bases between. Per the germline V gene, CDR1 is SGHTS and CDR2 is YDEGEE. CDR3 nucleotides: TGTGCCAGCAGCCCCGGGGAGCAGTACTTC. Translation: CASSPGEQYF.

The genes are TRBV28 and TRBJ1-4; possible D gene TRBD1, 5 bases. V shed 3 bases and J shed 5 bases, with 13 bases lying between them. The V gene's germline CDR1 is MDHEN and CDR2 SYDVKM. This CDR3 spans 15 amino acids. This CDR3 reads CASSFVGTQNEKLFF. The CDR3 nucleotides read TGTGCCAGCAGTTTCGTCGGGACTCAAAATGAAAAACTGTTTTTT.

The chain couples TRBV7-2 to TRBJ2-3; the D is unclear. The CDR3 is 14 amino acids. In germline, CDR1 is SGHTA, CDR2 FQGNSA. The V end lost 1 base, the J end lost 4 bases, and 9 bases lay between the germline ends. DNA for the CDR3: TGTGCCAGCAGCTTAGGTCGCTTCCCAGATACGCAGTATTTT. This codes for CASSLGRFPDTQYF.

The chain is built from TRBV30 and TRBJ2-3; 7 bases match TRBD1. Germline loops: CDR1 GTSNPN, CDR2 SVGIG (reference sequence). The ends lost 0 bases at V and 6 bases at J; junction bases unmatched: 15. The CDR3 is made up of 17 amino acids. In DNA form, the CDR3 reads TGTGCCTGGAGTGTGCCCAAAGGGGGCGCCGTCTTCGATACGCAGTATTTT. Translated, it gives CAWSVPKGGAVFDTQYF.

The chain is built from TRBV4-1 and TRBJ2-3; D may be TRBD1 or TRBD2 (6 bases each). This CDR3 is 16 amino acids long. The V and J ends lost 3 bases and 4 bases respectively, with 17 bases between them. Germline CDR1 MGHRA, CDR2 YSYEKL. The CDR3 reads CASSQGGWGAADTQYF. The CDR3, as DNA: TGCGCCAGCAGCCAGGGGGGATGGGGGGCCGCAGATACGCAGTATTTT.

This chain joins TRBV27 and TRBJ2-7, with a tentative D call TRBD2 (6 bases). The CDR3 length is 15 residues. V was trimmed by 4 bases and J by 4 bases, leaving 17 bases between them. Germline V gene lookup returns CDR1 MNHEY and CDR2 SMNVEV (reference sequence). CDR3 nucleotides: TGTGCCAGCAGTTCCCCGGGCGTAGGGAGGTACGAGCAGTACTTC. It yields the protein CASSSPGVGRYEQYF.

The rearrangement joins TRBV5-8 to TRBJ2-2; 10 bases fit TRBD2. This CDR3 spans 16 amino acids. V was clipped by 4 bases and J by 3 bases; unmatched bases: 6. Germline CDR1 is SGHTS and CDR2 is YDEGEE. CDR3 amino acids: CASSHWTSGYTGELFF. In nucleotides, the CDR3 is TGTGCCAGCAGCCACTGGACTAGCGGATACACCGGGGAGCTGTTTTTT. Full variable domain (rest looked up from reference TRBV5-8 and TRBJ2-2): EAGVTQSPTHLIKTRGQQATLRCSPISGHTSVYWYQQALGLGLQFLLWYDEGEERNRGNFPPRFSGRQFPNYSSELNVNALELEDSALYLCASSHWTSGYTGELFFGEGSRLTVL.

This sequence joins TRBV11-2 and TRBJ2-7; 7 bases align to TRBD2. The V gene end was trimmed by 10 bases and the J gene end by 6 bases; junction bases not matched to a gene: 12. CDR3 size: 13 residues. Germline CDR1 is SGHAT and CDR2 is FQNNGV. This chain's CDR3 is CATGSTGGSEQYF. As DNA, the CDR3 is TGTGCCACAGGGTCCACCGGGGGGTCCGAGCAGTACTTC.

The gene calls are TRBV9 and TRBJ2-7; the D gene is possibly TRBD1 (6 bases). From germline, CDR1 is SGDLS and CDR2 YYNGEE. The V and J ends lost 4 bases and 3 bases respectively, with 11 bases between them. The CDR3 is 13 residues long. The CDR3 is CASSRGGNYEQYF. For the CDR3, the DNA is TGTGCCAGCAGCCGAGGGGGTAACTACGAGCAGTACTTC.

The chain links TRBV5-1 to TRBJ2-5; 13 bases line up with TRBD2. Trimming removed 7 bases from V and 5 bases from J; junction bases left unmatched: 8. Germline V gene data show CDR1 as SGHRS and CDR2 as YFSETQ. The CDR3 is made up of 15 amino acids. The CDR3 DNA reads TGCGCCAGCGGCGGAGGACTAGCGGGGGAGGAGACCCAGTACTTC. This translates into CASGGGLAGEETQYF.

The CDR3 protein is CASRASGSADTQYF. CDR3 bases: TGTGCCAGCAGGGCTAGCGGGAGTGCGGATACGCAGTATTTT. J is TRBJ2-3 and V is TRBV2, with TRBD2 matching 10 bases. The junction had 6 bases not matched to a gene; V was cut back by 6 bases and J by 6 bases. The CDR3 runs to 14 residues. CDR1 is SNHLY and CDR2 is FYNNEI in the germline V gene.

The J gene is TRBJ2-1, the V gene TRBV10-3; D possibly corresponds to TRBD2 (6 bases). The CDR3 spans 14 residues. Trimming removed 4 bases from V and 5 bases from J, with 12 bases in between. The V gene's germline CDR1 is ENHRY and CDR2 SYGVKD. This CDR3 reads CAISGLEGHNEQFF. The CDR3 DNA is TGTGCCATCAGTGGACTAGAGGGGCACAATGAGCAGTTCTTC.

The chain couples TRBV19 to TRBJ1-4; D call uncertain. V lost 3 bases and J lost 7, with 12 bases in between. Germline V lookup: CDR1 LNHDA, CDR2 SQIVND (reference sequence). This CDR3 spans 14 amino acids. The CDR3 DNA reads as TGTGCCAGTAGTATCTCTCGAGCTCGTGAAAAACTGTTTTTT. Translated: CASSISRAREKLFF.

The chain combines TRBV12-5 with TRBJ2-2, with D possibly matching TRBD1 (6 bases). With 9 bases removed from V and 0 bases from J, the gap between germline ends came to 14 bases. The CDR3 extends over 15 amino acids. Germline CDR1 and CDR2: LGHNT and FRNRAP. CDR3 in DNA: TGTGCTAGCAAGGCAGGACAGACGAACACCGGGGAGCTGTTTTTT. Translating gives CASKAGQTNTGELFF.

The chain uses TRBV27 and TRBJ2-7, with 12 bases matching TRBD2. This CDR3 is 15 amino acids long. Trimming took 6 bases from V and 2 from J; bases not matched to a gene: 5. Germline values: CDR1 MNHEY, CDR2 SMNVEV (reference sequence). Here the CDR3 DNA reads TGTGCCAGCAGACTACTAGCGGGAGGACCCTACGAGCAGTACTTC. Translated, it gives CASRLLAGGPYEQYF.